A single sample is the source of the 24 T cell receptor beta chains below, sequenced in a study of blood T cell repertoires in COVID-19. Some clones are missing from TCRdb's copy, which holds only in-frame ones; the method was immunoSEQ multiplex PCR. The sample carries fewer than 250,000 clones, 88% recorded once. What was sequenced was peripheral blood. Every receptor here comes from a man aged 65-85 years with acute or convalescent COVID-19.

As DNA, the CDR3 is TGCGCCAGCAGCTCCTCCGGGACTTACAATGAGCAGTTCTTC. It specifies CASSSSGTYNEQFF. The V call is TRBV5-1, the J call TRBJ2-1; D possibly corresponds to TRBD2 (6 bases). The V end lost 3 bases, the J end lost 4 bases, and 11 bases lay between the germline ends. Looked up from germline, CDR1 is SGHRS and CDR2 is YFSETQ. The CDR3 totals 14 residues.

This clone appeared once. The CDR3 region is CASSLLAGGPHPSYEQYF. In DNA form, the CDR3 reads TGTGCCAGCAGCCTACTAGCGGGAGGGCCTCACCCCTCCTACGAGCAGTACTTC. This sequence joins TRBV6-2 or TRBV6-3 and TRBJ2-7; TRBD2 aligns across 13 bases. From germline, CDR1 is MNHEY and CDR2 SVGEGT. CDR3 length equals 18 residues. Germline trimming cut 6 bases from V and 0 bases from J; bases unmatched to any gene: 11.

The genes are TRBV5-5 and TRBJ1-1; unclear D gene. V was cut by 3 bases and J by 5 bases, with 17 bases left in between. CDR3 length: 15 residues. The germline V gene encodes CDR1 SGHKS and CDR2 YYEKEE (reference sequence). Here the CDR3 DNA reads TGTGCCAGCAGCTACGCCGGGAGGTCCGGGACTGAAGCTTTCTTT. This encodes CASSYAGRSGTEAFF.

The table lists this clone with a count of one. The genes are TRBV28 and TRBJ2-7; 14 bases match TRBD2. V trimming: 2 bases; J trimming: 6 bases; junction bases outside the gene matches: 15. CDR1 is MDHEN, CDR2 SYDVKM, per germline. This CDR3 contains 19 residues. In DNA form, the CDR3 reads TGTGCCAGCAGTTTACGTCGACTAGCGGGAGGGCCTATGTATTTCGAGCAGTACTTC. It encodes CASSLRRLAGGPMYFEQYF.

The chain couples TRBV7-9 to TRBJ1-1; a possible D gene is TRBD1 (6 bases). This CDR3 is built from 14 residues. Germline lookup yields CDR1 SEHNR and CDR2 FQNEAQ (reference sequence). The V and J ends lost 1 base and 4 bases respectively, with 10 bases between them. The CDR3 nucleotides read TGTGCCAGCAGCTTAGATACAGGGTTCACTGAAGCTTTCTTT. This codes for CASSLDTGFTEAFF.

The chain carries TRBV6-5 and TRBJ1-6; 7 nucleotides agree with TRBD1. The V gene's germline CDR1 is MNHEY and CDR2 SVGAGI. The V and J ends lost 2 bases and 8 bases, in that order; junction bases with no gene match: 6. This CDR3 is 15 amino acids long. The CDR3 DNA reads TGTGCCAGCAGTTACGGACAGGCGTCTCATTCACCCCTCCACTTT. Its translation is CASSYGQASHSPLHF.

The rearrangement joins TRBV28 to TRBJ1-5; D is undetermined. CDR3 length: 13 amino acids. CDR1 is MDHEN and CDR2 is SYDVKM in the germline V gene. V lost 0 bases, J lost 7 bases, and 7 bases lay in between. The CDR3 region is CASSLWAEQPQHF. The CDR3 nucleotides read TGTGCCAGCAGTTTATGGGCAGAACAGCCCCAGCATTTT.

The chain is built from TRBV7-2 and TRBJ2-3, with D tentatively TRBD1 (5 bases). Trimming removed 1 base at V and 4 bases at J, with 12 bases between. Germline V gene sequence: CDR1 SGHTA, CDR2 FQGNSA. CDR3 length equals 15 residues. CDR3 nucleotide sequence: TGTGCCAGCAGCTTAGTTCGGCAGGGCCCAGATACGCAGTATTTT. Translated, it gives CASSLVRQGPDTQYF.

J is TRBJ1-1 and V is TRBV7-2; 12 positions match TRBD1. Germline V gene sequence: CDR1 SGHTA, CDR2 FQGNSA. CDR3 length: 15 residues. Trimming cost V 4 bases and J 6 bases; bases outside gene matches: 6. CDR3 in amino acids: CASSSLGQGASEAFF. CDR3 coding DNA: TGTGCCAGCAGCTCCCTGGGACAGGGGGCATCTGAAGCTTTCTTT.

The chain employs TRBV27 and TRBJ2-3; the D is unclear. The CDR3 extends over 13 amino acids. V gave up 3 bases and J gave up 2 bases, with 6 bases separating them. CDR1 is MNHEY and CDR2 is SMNVEV in the germline V gene (reference sequence). This chain's CDR3 is CASSLSYTDTQYF. In DNA, the CDR3 is TGTGCCAGCAGTTTGTCTTACACAGATACGCAGTATTTT.

In nucleotides, the CDR3 is TGCGCCAGCAGCTCCCACAAGGACAATTTCTTC. Protein sequence: CASSSHKDNFF. This chain connects TRBV5-1 to TRBJ2-1, with D perhaps matching TRBD1 (5 bases). This CDR3 has 11 residues. Germline CDR1 is SGHRS and CDR2 is YFSETQ. V was shortened by 3 bases and J by 16 bases, with 14 bases between the two germline ends.

The gene calls are TRBV5-1 and TRBJ2-3, with D possibly TRBD2 on 5 matching bases. The V gene's germline CDR1 is SGHRS and CDR2 YFSETQ. The CDR3 contains 14 residues. The V end lost 0 bases, the J end lost 6 bases, and 11 bases lay between the germline ends. The CDR3 DNA reads TGCGCCAGCAGCTTGGAGCCGGGGTCGGATACGCAGTATTTT. Encoded protein: CASSLEPGSDTQYF.

The chain combines TRBV18 with TRBJ2-7, with D possibly TRBD1 on 6 matching bases. This CDR3 region has 14 residues. Trimming stripped 5 bases from V and 3 bases from J, with 14 bases between. CDR1 and CDR2 from the germline V gene are KGHSH and LQKENI. CDR3 nucleotides: TGTGCCAGCTCAGCCGGGACAAGGGACTACGAGCAGTACTTC. As protein: CASSAGTRDYEQYF.

The V and J genes are TRBV27 and TRBJ2-2; 14 positions match TRBD2. Germline V gives CDR1 MNHEY, CDR2 SMNVEV (reference sequence). The CDR3 totals 18 residues. V was clipped by 8 bases and J by 4 bases; unmatched bases: 12. Here the CDR3 DNA reads TGTGCCAGCGGGGTAGAGGGACTAGCGGGAGTTCCCACCGGGGAGCTGTTTTTT. It specifies CASGVEGLAGVPTGELFF.

The chain couples TRBV10-3 to TRBJ1-4; 8 nucleotides match TRBD1. This CDR3 spans 14 amino acids. The germline gives CDR1 ENHRY, CDR2 SYGVKD. J was trimmed by 7 bases and V by 2 bases; bases with no gene match: 3. For the CDR3, the DNA is TGTGCCATCAGTGAGGGACAGGGAGTTGAAAAACTGTTTTTT. Translation gives CAISEGQGVEKLFF.

This clone came up a few times. V is TRBV19 and J is TRBJ1-5; 9 bases align to TRBD1. The trim removed 10 bases at V and 7 bases at J, leaving 14 bases unmatched. The CDR3 totals 15 residues. In germline, CDR1 is LNHDA, CDR2 SQIVND (reference sequence). CDR3 DNA: TGTGCCACCCGGGACAGGGCCTTCATGGGGCAGCCCCAGCATTTT. Protein product: CATRDRAFMGQPQHF.

The V and J genes are TRBV18 and TRBJ1-2, with D possibly matching TRBD1 (6 bases). The length of the CDR3 is 17 residues. V dropped 1 base and J dropped 3 bases, with 18 bases sitting between them. CDR1 KGHSH and CDR2 LQKENI come from the germline V gene. CDR3 DNA sequence: TGTGCCAGCTCACCACAAGCTGTATTCAGGACAGACTATGGCTACACCTTC. It encodes CASSPQAVFRTDYGYTF.

This clone was seen more than once but under ten times. The chain links TRBV19 to TRBJ2-2, with TRBD2 matching over 12 bases. CDR1 and CDR2 from the germline V gene are LNHDA and SQIVND (reference sequence). Losses at the gene ends were 8 bases for V and 7 bases for J; bases not matched to a gene: 5. This CDR3 comprises 14 residues. CDR3 sequence reads: CASGLAGGVGELFF. CDR3 coding DNA: TGTGCCAGTGGGCTAGCGGGAGGGGTCGGGGAGCTGTTTTTT.

About this clone: This specimen includes other DNA sequences encoding the same CDR3. The chain combines TRBV18 with TRBJ2-7; D ambiguous. V dropped 0 bases and J dropped 2 bases, with 8 bases sitting between them. CDR3 length equals 14 residues. Germline assignment: CDR1 KGHSH and CDR2 LQKENI. The CDR3, as DNA: TGTGCCAGCTCACCACCGACGGGTCCCTACGAGCAGTACTTC. This codes for CASSPPTGPYEQYF.

The chain recombines TRBV5-1 with TRBJ2-7; TRBD1 matches at 8 bases. Unmatched junction bases numbered 5, after V lost 4 bases and J lost 2 bases. Germline CDR1 reads SGHRS; CDR2 reads YFSETQ. The CDR3 is 14 residues long. The CDR3 here is CASSTGQATYEQYF. CDR3 DNA: TGCGCCAGCAGCACGGGACAGGCGACCTACGAGCAGTACTTC.

In its sample, this clone was seen once. V usage is TRBV28 and J usage is TRBJ1-1; D may be TRBD1 (6 bases). CDR1 is MDHEN, CDR2 SYDVKM, per germline. The CDR3 has 12 amino acids. The V end lost 11 bases, the J end lost 5 bases, and 15 bases lay between the germline ends. The CDR3 loop is CAVGRGSTEAFF. The CDR3 bases are TGTGCCGTTGGGAGGGGGTCAACTGAAGCTTTCTTT.

The chain employs TRBV6-2 or TRBV6-3 and TRBJ2-5; 9 nucleotides match TRBD1. V lost 1 base to trimming and J lost 5 bases; unmatched junction nucleotides: 2. The CDR3 totals 14 residues. Germline loops: CDR1 MNHEY, CDR2 SVGEGT. Written as DNA, the CDR3 is TGTGCCAGCAGTTACTACAGGGGGCCCGAGACCCAGTACTTC. It codes for CASSYYRGPETQYF.

CDR3: CASSPQGQGRREKLFF. Here the CDR3 DNA reads TGTGCCAGCAGTCCCCAAGGACAGGGCCGAAGAGAAAAACTGTTTTTT. This rearrangement joins TRBV28 to TRBJ1-4; 8 positions agree with TRBD1. The CDR3 is 16 amino acids. Germline lookup yields CDR1 MDHEN and CDR2 SYDVKM. The ends lost 5 bases at V and 8 bases at J; junction bases unmatched: 13.

The chain carries TRBV19 and TRBJ1-2; TRBD1 matches at 10 bases. CDR3 length equals 15 residues. V lost 3 bases and J lost 0; bases outside the gene matches: 1. The V gene's germline CDR1 is LNHDA and CDR2 SQIVND (reference sequence). In DNA, the CDR3 is TGTGCCAGTAGTATGGACAGGGGGACTAACTATGGCTACACCTTC. This encodes CASSMDRGTNYGYTF.